This is a list of T cell receptor beta chains from one sample in a study of T-cell memory formation after mild COVID-19. TCRdb redid the calling of the 5' RACE reads with MiXCR, one entry per CDR3 protein. This table holds 470,000 or so distinct CDR3 sequences, 25% found once. What was sequenced was PBMCs or a T cell subset sorted from them (not recorded which). Receptors were obtained from an adult woman who had mild COVID-19 (a few samples of this study predate the infection). Cell type and time point are not known. The CDR3 runs from the conserved cysteine through the conserved F or W. Fields, in order: CDR3 length, J gene, V gene, CDR3 protein.

>15|TRBJ2-7|TRBV7-9
CASSLVDTPSYEQYF
>13|TRBJ1-2|TRBV11-2
CASSLGYRGGCTF
>14|TRBJ2-7|TRBV7-7
CASSLGPTVSEQYF
>12|TRBJ1-2|TRBV10-3
CAISGGSYGYTF
>13|TRBJ2-7|TRBV4-1
CASSQGLAYEQYF
>14|TRBJ2-3|TRBV5-1
CASSDQGAPDTQYF
>13|TRBJ1-2|TRBV30
CAWRRGDNYGYTF
>16|TRBJ2-2|TRBV12-3/TRBV12-4
CASTLGKGINTGELFF
>14|TRBJ2-2|TRBV7-3
CASSSNSYTGELFF
>12|TRBJ2-1|TRBV29-1
CSVEQGVDEQFF
>16|TRBJ2-1|TRBV27
CASSLSSGNRNNEQFF
>15|TRBJ2-7|TRBV7-3
CASSLSVTSSYEQYF
>14|TRBJ2-2|TRBV30
CAWSVEDRGRELFF
>13|TRBJ2-7|TRBV29-1
CSVGGSSSYEQYF
>17|TRBJ1-2|TRBV4-1
CASSQVPGTGYNYGYTF
>12|TRBJ1-1|TRBV4-1
CASSLDRGTAFF
>15|TRBJ1-3|TRBV7-8
CASSLQPGGGNTIYF
>15|TRBJ2-5|TRBV7-8
CASSQSRGYEETQYF
>15|TRBJ2-3|TRBV5-1
CASTPTSGNTDTQYF
>13|TRBJ1-1|TRBV5-1
CASSLGDRAEAFF
>15|TRBJ1-1|TRBV5-5
CATSIPGTMNTEAFF
>14|TRBJ2-1|TRBV30
CAWGSGGQYNEQFF
>13|TRBJ1-2|TRBV12-3/TRBV12-4
CASSQGLGYGYTF
>12|TRBJ2-5|TRBV29-1
CSAVDNQETQYF
>17|TRBJ2-1|TRBV30
CAWSRFKTGISYNEQFF
>17|TRBJ2-1|TRBV7-8
CASSLPRSGSSYNEQFF
>14|TRBJ2-1|TRBV10-3
CAISDLDGPNEQFF
>12|TRBJ2-3|TRBV12-3/TRBV12-4
CASRTMTDTQYF
>18|TRBJ1-5|TRBV24-1
CATSDAGWTGTANQPQHF
>15|TRBJ2-7|TRBV20-1
CSARDPLGGNYEQYF